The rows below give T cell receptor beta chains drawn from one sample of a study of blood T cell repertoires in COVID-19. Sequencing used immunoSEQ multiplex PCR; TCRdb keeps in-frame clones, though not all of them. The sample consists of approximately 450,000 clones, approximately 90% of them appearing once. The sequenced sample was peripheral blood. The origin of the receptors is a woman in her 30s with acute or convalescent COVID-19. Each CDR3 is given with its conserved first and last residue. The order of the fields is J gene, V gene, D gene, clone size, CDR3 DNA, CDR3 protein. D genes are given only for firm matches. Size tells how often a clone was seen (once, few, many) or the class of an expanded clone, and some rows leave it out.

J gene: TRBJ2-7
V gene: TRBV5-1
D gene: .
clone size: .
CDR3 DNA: TGCGCCAGCAGCTTTCGGGGTCCGGTCCCCTACGAGCAGTACTTC
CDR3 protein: CASSFRGPVPYEQYF

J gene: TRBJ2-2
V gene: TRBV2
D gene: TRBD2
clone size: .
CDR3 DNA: TGTGCCAGCAGTCGGGGACTAGCGGGGGGATCCGGGGAGCTGTTTTTT
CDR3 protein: CASSRGLAGGSGELFF

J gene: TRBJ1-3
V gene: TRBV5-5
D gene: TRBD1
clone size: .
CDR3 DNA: TGTGCCAGCAGCTACTGGACAGGGGGCGATGGAAACACCATATATTTT
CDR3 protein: CASSYWTGGDGNTIYF

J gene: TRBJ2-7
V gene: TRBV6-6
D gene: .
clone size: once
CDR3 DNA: TGTGCCAGCAGCCCGAGATACGAGCAGTACTTC
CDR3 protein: CASSPRYEQYF

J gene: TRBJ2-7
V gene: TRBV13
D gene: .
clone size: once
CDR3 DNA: TGTGCCAGCAGCTTCGCCGGGTACGAGCAGTACTTC
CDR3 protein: CASSFAGYEQYF

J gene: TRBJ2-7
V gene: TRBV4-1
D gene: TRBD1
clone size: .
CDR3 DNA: TGCGCCAGCAGCCCCCAATCCGGGACAGGTGTCGAGCAGTACTTC
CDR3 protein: CASSPQSGTGVEQYF

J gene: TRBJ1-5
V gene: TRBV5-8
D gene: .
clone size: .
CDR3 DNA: TGTGCCAGCAGCCTACAGGGACTAAATCAGCCCCAGCATTTT
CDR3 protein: CASSLQGLNQPQHF

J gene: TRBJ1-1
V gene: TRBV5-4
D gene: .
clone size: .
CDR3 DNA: TGTGCCAGCAGGGCGGGGGAGGTAGCTGAAGCTTTCTTT
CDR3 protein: CASRAGEVAEAFF

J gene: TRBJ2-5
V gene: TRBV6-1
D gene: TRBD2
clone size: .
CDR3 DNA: TGTGCCAGCAGTGAAGTGTGGGGTAGCGGGGGGGCCCGGGAGACCCAGTACTTC
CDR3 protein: CASSEVWGSGGARETQYF

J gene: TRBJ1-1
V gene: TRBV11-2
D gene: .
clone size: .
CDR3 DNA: TGTGCCAGCAGCTTAGTGGCATCAAGCACTGAAGCTTTCTTT
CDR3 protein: CASSLVASSTEAFF

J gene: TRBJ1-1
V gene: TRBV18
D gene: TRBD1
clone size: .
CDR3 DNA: TGTGCCAGCTCGCCCGGGACAGGGTATTTGAACACTGAAGCTTTCTTT
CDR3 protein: CASSPGTGYLNTEAFF

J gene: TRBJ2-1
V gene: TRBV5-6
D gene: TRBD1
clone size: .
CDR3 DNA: TGTGCCAGCAGCTTTGGACAGGGGTCCTACAATGAGCAGTTCTTC
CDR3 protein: CASSFGQGSYNEQFF

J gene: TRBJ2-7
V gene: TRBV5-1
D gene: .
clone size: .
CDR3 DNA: TGCGCCAGCAGCTTGGCCTATGTGGGGGCCTCCTACGAGCAGTACTTC
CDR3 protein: CASSLAYVGASYEQYF

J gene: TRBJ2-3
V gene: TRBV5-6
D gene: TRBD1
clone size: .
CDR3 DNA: TGTGCCAGCAGCAGACAGGGGGCTCCAGATACGCAGTATTTT
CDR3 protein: CASSRQGAPDTQYF

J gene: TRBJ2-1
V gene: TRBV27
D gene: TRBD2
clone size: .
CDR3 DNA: TGTGCCAGCAGTTTATCGGATTACGGGACTAGCGGGGGGGCCTTATTCTATGAGCAGTTCTTC
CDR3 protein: CASSLSDYGTSGGALFYEQFF

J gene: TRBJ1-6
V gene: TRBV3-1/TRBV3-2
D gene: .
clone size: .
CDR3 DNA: TGTGCCAGCAGCCAAGAACCCAGGGTCAACTCACCCCTCCACTTT
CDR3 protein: CASSQEPRVNSPLHF

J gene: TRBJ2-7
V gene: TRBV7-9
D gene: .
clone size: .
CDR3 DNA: TGTGCCAGCAGCTTAAATTGGGGGGACGAGCAGTACTTC
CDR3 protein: CASSLNWGDEQYF

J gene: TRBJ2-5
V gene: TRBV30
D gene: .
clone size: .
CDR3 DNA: TGTGCCTGGAGGGGACAAGGAGAGACCCAGTACTTC
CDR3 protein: CAWRGQGETQYF

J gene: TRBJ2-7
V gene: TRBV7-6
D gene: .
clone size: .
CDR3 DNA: TGTGCCAGCAGCTTACGCGGGTTAAGCTACGAGCAGTACTTC
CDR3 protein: CASSLRGLSYEQYF

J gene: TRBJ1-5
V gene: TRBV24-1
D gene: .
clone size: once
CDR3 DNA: TGTGCCACCTCTGGGACGGGGGACAATCAGCCCCAGCATTTT
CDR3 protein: CATSGTGDNQPQHF

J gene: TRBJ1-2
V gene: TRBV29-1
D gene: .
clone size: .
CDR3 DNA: TGCAGCGTTGGATGGGCAGGTACGGCTTATGGCTACACCTTC
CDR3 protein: CSVGWAGTAYGYTF

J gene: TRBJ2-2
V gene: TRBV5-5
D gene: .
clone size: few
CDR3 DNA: TGTGCCAGCAGCATTAGCGGAACTAACACCGGGGAGCTGTTTTTT
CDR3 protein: CASSISGTNTGELFF

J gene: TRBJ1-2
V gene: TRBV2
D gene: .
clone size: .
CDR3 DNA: TGTGCCAGCAGTGCGGTCCTATCCAACTATGGCTACACCTTC
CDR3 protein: CASSAVLSNYGYTF

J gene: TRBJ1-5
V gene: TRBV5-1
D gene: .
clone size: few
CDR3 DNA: TGCGCCAGCAGCCCGGACTCCCCTAATCAGCCCCAGCATTTT
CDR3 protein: CASSPDSPNQPQHF

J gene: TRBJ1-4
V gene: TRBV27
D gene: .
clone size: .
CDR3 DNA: TGTGCCAGCCGAGCGGGTTTCAATGAAAAACTGTTTTTT
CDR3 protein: CASRAGFNEKLFF

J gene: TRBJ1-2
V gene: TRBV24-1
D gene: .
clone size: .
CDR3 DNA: TGTGCCACCAGTGATCTAGATAACTATGGCTACACCTTC
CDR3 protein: CATSDLDNYGYTF

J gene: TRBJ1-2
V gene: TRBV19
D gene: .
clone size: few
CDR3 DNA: TGTGCCAGTAGTATTGTTGGAGGGTGGGGCTACACCTTC
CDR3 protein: CASSIVGGWGYTF

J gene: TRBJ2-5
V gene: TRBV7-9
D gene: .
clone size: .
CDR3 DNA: TGTGCCAGCAGCCCTCAGGCAGAGACCCAGTACTTC
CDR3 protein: CASSPQAETQYF

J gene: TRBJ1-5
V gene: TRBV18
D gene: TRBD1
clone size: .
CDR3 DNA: TGTGCCAGCTCACCAGGACAGGGAGGTCAGCCCCAGCATTTT
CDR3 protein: CASSPGQGGQPQHF

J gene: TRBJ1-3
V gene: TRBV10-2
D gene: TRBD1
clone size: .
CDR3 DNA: TGCGCCAGCAGTGAGCCATCACAGGGGGCTGGAAACACCATATATTTT
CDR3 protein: CASSEPSQGAGNTIYF

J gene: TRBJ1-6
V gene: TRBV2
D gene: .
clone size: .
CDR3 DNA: TGTGCCAGCAGTGAATCGGCAGGGGTTCAGTCACCCCTCCACTTT
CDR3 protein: CASSESAGVQSPLHF

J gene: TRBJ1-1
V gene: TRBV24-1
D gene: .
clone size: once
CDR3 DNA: TGTGCCACCAGTGACACGGTGAACACTGAAGCTTTCTTT
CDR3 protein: CATSDTVNTEAFF

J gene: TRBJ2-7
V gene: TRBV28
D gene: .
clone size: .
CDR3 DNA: TGTGCCAGCAGTGGGGGAGGGGGGGCCCGTATTTACGAGCAGTACTTC
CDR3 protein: CASSGGGGARIYEQYF

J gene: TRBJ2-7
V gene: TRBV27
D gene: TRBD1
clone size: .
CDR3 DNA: TGTGCCAGCAGTTCCGGAAGGACAGGGAACGAGCAGTACTTC
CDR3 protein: CASSSGRTGNEQYF

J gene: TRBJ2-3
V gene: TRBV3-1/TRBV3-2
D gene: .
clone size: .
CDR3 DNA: TGTGCCAGCAGCCCTCTGGGCCTGAGCACAGATACGCAGTATTTT
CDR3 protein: CASSPLGLSTDTQYF

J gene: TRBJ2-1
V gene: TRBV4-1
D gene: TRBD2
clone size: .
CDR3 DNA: TGCGCCAGCAGCCAACGGGGCAGCGGGGACAATGAGCAGTTCTTC
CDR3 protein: CASSQRGSGDNEQFF

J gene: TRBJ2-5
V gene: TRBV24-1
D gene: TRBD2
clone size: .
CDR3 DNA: TGTGCCACCAGTGAAGGTCTGGGGGTCGGGGGGGAGACCCAGTACTTC
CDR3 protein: CATSEGLGVGGETQYF

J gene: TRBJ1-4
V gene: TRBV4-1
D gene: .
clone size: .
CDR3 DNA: TGCGCCAGCAGCCAAGGGGGGCGGAATGAAAAACTGTTTTTT
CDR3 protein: CASSQGGRNEKLFF

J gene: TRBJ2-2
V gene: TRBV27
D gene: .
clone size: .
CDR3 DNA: TGTGCCAGCAGTCTAAACCCCGGGGAGCTGTTTTTT
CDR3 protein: CASSLNPGELFF

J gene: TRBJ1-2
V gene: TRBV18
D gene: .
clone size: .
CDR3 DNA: TGTGCCAGCTCGATATCAGGGGCTTACTATGGCTACACCTTC
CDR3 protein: CASSISGAYYGYTF

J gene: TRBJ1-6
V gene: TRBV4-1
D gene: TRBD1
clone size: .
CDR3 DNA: TGCGCCAGCAGCACTGACAGGGCTAATTCACCCCTCCACTTT
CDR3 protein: CASSTDRANSPLHF

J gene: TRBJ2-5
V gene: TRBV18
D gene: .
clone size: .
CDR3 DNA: TGTGCCAGCTCACCCCGTTTGCAAGAGACCCAGTACTTC
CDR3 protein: CASSPRLQETQYF

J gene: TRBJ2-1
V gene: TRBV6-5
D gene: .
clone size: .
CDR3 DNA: TGTGCCAGCATCTCGAGCTCCTACAATGAGCAGTTCTTC
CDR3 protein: CASISSSYNEQFF

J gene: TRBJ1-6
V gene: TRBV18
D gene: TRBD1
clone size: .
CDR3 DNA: TGTGCCAGCTCACAAGACAGGGGTGGATCACCCCTCCACTTT
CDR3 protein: CASSQDRGGSPLHF

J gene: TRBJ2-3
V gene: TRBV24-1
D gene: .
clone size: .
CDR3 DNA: TGTGCCACCAGTGATTTGCCTAGCTATAGCACAGATACGCAGTATTTT
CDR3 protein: CATSDLPSYSTDTQYF

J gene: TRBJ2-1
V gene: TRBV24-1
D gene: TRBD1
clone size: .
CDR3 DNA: TGTGCCACCAGTGTTCGACAGGGGGTAAACAATGAGCAGTTCTTC
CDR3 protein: CATSVRQGVNNEQFF

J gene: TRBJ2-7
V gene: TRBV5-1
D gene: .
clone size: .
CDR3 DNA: TGCGCCAGCAGCTTGAGGGGAAACTCCTACGAGCAGTACTTC
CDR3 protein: CASSLRGNSYEQYF

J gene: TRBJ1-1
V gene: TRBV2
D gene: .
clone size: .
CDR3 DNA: TGTGCCAGCGACGCCAGGGAGAACACTGAAGCTTTCTTT
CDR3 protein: CASDARENTEAFF

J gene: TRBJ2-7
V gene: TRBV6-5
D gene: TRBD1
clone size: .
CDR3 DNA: TGTGCCAGCAGGCCCGGGGCAGGGGGTTACGAGCAGTACTTC
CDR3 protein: CASRPGAGGYEQYF

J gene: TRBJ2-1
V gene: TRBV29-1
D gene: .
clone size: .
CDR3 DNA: TGCAGCGCCGGGACACGGAACAATGAGCAGTTCTTC
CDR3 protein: CSAGTRNNEQFF

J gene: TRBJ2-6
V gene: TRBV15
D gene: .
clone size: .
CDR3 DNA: TGTGCCACCAGCAGTCTAAGAGCGGTGGGGGCCAACGTCCTGACTTTC
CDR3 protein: CATSSLRAVGANVLTF

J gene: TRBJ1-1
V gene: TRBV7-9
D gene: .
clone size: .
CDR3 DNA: TGTGCCAGCAGCTTAGAGGGGTTTACGGCTGAAGCTTTCTTT
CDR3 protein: CASSLEGFTAEAFF

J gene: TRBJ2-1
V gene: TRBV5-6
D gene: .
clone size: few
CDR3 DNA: TGTGCCAGCAGCCGAGACACACCTTACAATGAGCAGTTCTTC
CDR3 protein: CASSRDTPYNEQFF

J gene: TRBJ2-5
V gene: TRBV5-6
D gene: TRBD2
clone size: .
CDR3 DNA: TGTGCCAGCAGCTCAAGCGGGGGGACCCAGTACTTC
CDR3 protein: CASSSSGGTQYF

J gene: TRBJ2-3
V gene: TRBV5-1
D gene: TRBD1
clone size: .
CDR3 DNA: TGCGCCAGCAGCTCTTCGACCGGGACAGTTGATTATTATACGCAGTATTTT
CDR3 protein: CASSSSTGTVDYYTQYF

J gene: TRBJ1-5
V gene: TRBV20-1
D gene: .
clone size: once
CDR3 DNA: TGCAGTGCTAGTAGCGCCAATCAGCCCCAGCATTTT
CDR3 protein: CSASSANQPQHF

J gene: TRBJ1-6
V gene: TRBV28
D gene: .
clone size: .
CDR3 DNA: TGTGCCAGCAGTCCACCCGGGACTACTTTTTTACCCCTCCACTTT
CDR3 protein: CASSPPGTTFLPLHF

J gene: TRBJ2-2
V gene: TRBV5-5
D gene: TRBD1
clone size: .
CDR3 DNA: TGTGCCAGCAGCTTGTCGGACAGGTACACCGGGGAGCTGTTTTTT
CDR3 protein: CASSLSDRYTGELFF

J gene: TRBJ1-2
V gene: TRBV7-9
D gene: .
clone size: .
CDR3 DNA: TGTGCCAGCAGCCCAGCCCAAACAGAGCCCTATGGCTACACCTTC
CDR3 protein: CASSPAQTEPYGYTF

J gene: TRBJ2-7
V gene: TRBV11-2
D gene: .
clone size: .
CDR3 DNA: TGTGCCAGCAGCTTAGGGGCAGGGGCCCTCTACGAGCAGTACTTC
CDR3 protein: CASSLGAGALYEQYF